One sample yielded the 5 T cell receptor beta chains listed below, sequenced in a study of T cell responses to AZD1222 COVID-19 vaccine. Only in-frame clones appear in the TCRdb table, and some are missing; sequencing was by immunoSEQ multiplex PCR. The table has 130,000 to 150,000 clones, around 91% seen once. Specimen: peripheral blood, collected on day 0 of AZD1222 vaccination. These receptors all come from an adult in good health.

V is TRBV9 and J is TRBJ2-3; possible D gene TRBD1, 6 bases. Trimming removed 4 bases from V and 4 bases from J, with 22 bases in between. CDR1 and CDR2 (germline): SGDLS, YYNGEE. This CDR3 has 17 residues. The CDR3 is CASSPPPTGPWADTQYF. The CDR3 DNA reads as TGTGCCAGCAGCCCTCCACCGACAGGCCCCTGGGCAGATACGCAGTATTTT.

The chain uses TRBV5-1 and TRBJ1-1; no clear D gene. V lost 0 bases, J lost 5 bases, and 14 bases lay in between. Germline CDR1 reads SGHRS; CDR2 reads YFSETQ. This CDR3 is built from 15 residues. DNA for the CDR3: TGCGCCAGCAGCTTGGACCCGCGGGGAGGAACTGAAGCTTTCTTT. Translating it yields CASSLDPRGGTEAFF.

The CDR3 DNA follows: TGTGCCAGCAGCGTAGCTCCCATAGGAGCCTACGAGCAGTACTTC. Translated, it gives CASSVAPIGAYEQYF. The chain carries TRBV9 and TRBJ2-7; D is ambiguous. This CDR3 has 15 amino acids. Germline CDR1 SGDLS, CDR2 YYNGEE. The V gene lost 0 bases and the J gene lost 2 bases, with 12 bases spanning the gap.

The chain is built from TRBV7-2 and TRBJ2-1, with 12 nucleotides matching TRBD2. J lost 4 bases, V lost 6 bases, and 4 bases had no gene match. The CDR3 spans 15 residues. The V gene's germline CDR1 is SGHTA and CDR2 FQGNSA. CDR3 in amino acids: CASSSGTSGYNEQFF. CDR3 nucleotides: TGTGCCAGCAGTTCCGGGACTAGCGGGTACAATGAGCAGTTCTTC.

CDR3 sequence: CASSLVGSPSYEQYF. CDR3 coding DNA: TGTGCCAGCAGCTTGGTCGGGAGTCCCTCCTACGAGCAGTACTTC. The rearrangement joins TRBV5-5 to TRBJ2-7, with TRBD2 as a possible D gene (6 bases). Trimming removed 0 bases from V and 0 bases from J, with 10 bases in between. Germline values: CDR1 SGHKS, CDR2 YYEKEE (reference sequence). This CDR3 contains 15 residues.